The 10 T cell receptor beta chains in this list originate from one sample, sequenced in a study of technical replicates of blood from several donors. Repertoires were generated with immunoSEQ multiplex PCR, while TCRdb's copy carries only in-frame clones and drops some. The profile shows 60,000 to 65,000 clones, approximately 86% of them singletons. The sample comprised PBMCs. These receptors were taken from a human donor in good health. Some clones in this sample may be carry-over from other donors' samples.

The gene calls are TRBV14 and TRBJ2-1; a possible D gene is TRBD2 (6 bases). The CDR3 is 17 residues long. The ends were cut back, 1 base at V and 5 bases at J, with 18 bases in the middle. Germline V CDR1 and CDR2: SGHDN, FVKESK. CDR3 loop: CASSQATGTWGDNEQFF. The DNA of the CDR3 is TGTGCCAGCAGCCAAGCAACCGGGACCTGGGGGGACAATGAGCAGTTCTTC.

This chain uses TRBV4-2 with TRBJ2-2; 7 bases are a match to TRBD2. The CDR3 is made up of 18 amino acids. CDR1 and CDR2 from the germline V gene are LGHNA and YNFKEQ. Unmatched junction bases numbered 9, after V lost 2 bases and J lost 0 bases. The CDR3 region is CASSQNLLANTNTGELFF. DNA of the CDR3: TGTGCCAGCAGCCAAAATCTACTAGCGAATACGAACACCGGGGAGCTGTTTTTT.

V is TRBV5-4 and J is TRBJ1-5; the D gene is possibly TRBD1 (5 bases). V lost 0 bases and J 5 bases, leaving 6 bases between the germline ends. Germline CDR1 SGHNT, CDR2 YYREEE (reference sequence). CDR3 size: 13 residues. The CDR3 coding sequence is TGTGCCAGCAGCTTGGGGGGGGATCAGCCCCAGCATTTT. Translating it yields CASSLGGDQPQHF.

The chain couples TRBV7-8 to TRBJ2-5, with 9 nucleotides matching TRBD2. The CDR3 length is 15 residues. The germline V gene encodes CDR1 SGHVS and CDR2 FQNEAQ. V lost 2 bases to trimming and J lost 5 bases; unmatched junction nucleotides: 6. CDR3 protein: CASSLTRGGRETQYF. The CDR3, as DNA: TGTGCCAGCAGCTTAACGCGGGGGGGCCGTGAGACCCAGTACTTC. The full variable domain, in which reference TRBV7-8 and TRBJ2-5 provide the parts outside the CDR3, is GAGVSQSPRYKVAKRGQDVALRCDPISGHVSLFWYQQALGQGPEFLTYFQNEAQLDKSGLPSDRFFAERPEGSVSTLKIQRTQQEDSAVYLCASSLTRGGRETQYFGPGTRLLVL.

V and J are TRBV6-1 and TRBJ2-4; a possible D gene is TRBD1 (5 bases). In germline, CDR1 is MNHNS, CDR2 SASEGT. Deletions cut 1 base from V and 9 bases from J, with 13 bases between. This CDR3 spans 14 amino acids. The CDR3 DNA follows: TGTGCCAGCAGTGAAGGTCAGGGATGGGCCATTCAGTACTTC. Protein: CASSEGQGWAIQYF.

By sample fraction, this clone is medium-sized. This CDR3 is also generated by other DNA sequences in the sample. DNA of the CDR3: TGCGCCAGCAGCTTAAGCGGGGGGTACAATGAGCAGTTCTTC. It encodes CASSLSGGYNEQFF. The rearrangement uses TRBV5-1 and TRBJ2-1, with 9 bases aligning to TRBD2. This CDR3 has 14 residues. V shed 2 bases, J shed 4 bases, and the junction held 1 base outside the gene matches. Germline CDR1 is SGHRS and CDR2 is YFSETQ. Full variable domain (missing parts from reference TRBV5-1 and TRBJ2-1): KAGVTQTPRYLIKTRGQQVTLSCSPISGHRSVSWYQQTPGQGLQFLFEYFSETQRNKGNFPGRFSGRQFSNSRSEMNVSTLELGDSALYLCASSLSGGYNEQFFGPGTRLTVL.

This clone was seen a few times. The CDR3, as DNA: TGCGCCAGCAGAGAAGACAGCACCTATGGCTACACCTTC. Translated: CASREDSTYGYTF. The chain combines TRBV10-1 with TRBJ1-2; D is perhaps TRBD1 (5 bases). The CDR3 totals 13 residues. Deletions cut 6 bases from V and 4 bases from J, with 12 bases between. The germline CDR1 and CDR2 sequences are WNHNN and SYGVQD (reference sequence).

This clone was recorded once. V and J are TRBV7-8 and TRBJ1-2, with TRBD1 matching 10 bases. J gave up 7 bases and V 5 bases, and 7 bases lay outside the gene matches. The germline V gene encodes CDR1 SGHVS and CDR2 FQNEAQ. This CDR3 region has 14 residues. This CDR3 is CASSTDRGQGGYTF. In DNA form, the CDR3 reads TGTGCCAGCAGCACCGACAGGGGGCAGGGTGGCTACACCTTC.

CDR3 nucleotide sequence: TGTGCCAGCAGTTATGGTGGCGGGGGGACAGAGACCCAGTACTTC. Translation gives CASSYGGGGTETQYF. The rearrangement uses TRBV6-6 and TRBJ2-5; TRBD2 matches at 8 bases. The CDR3 totals 15 residues. V lost 3 bases to trimming and J lost 4 bases; unmatched junction nucleotides: 7. Per germline, CDR1 MNHNY and CDR2 SVGAGI (reference sequence).

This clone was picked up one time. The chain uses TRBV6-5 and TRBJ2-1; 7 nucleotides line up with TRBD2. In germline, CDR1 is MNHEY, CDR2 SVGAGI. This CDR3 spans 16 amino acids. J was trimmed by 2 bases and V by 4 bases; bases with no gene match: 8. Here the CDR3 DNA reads TGTGCCAGCAGTTCCCCCTTCGCGGGAGCCTACAATGAGCAGTTCTTC. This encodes CASSSPFAGAYNEQFF.